The 8 T cell receptor beta chains presented below share a single source sample, sequenced in a study of CD8 T cells in Susac syndrome. Reverse transcription used about 0.45 to 1 ug RNA and random hexamers. TCRdb recomputed calls from the immunoSEQ multiplex PCR reads with MiXCR, one row per CDR3 protein. The sample contains about 120,000 distinct CDR3 sequences, 80% to 95% of which appear only once. Sequenced input: CD4+ T cells from PBMCs. The receptors shown here come from a human donor in good health.

J is TRBJ2-3 and V is TRBV15; D is unclear. Germline CDR1 reads LNHNV; CDR2 reads YYDKDF (reference sequence). Trimming took off 1 base at V and 4 bases at J, with 24 bases between the two ends. This CDR3 contains 19 residues. The CDR3 region has the DNA TGTGCCACCAGCAGAGGCCAGCGTGGCGCTGCTCTGAACGCAGATACGCAGTATTTT. Encoded protein: CATSRGQRGAALNADTQYF.

V gene TRBV19 combines with J gene TRBJ1-2; possibly TRBD1 for D (5 bases). The germline V and J ends were trimmed by 4 bases and 2 bases, with 8 bases remaining between them. The germline V gene encodes CDR1 LNHDA and CDR2 SQIVND (reference sequence). The CDR3 totals 13 residues. The DNA for the CDR3 is TGTGCCAGTAGTACACAGGCGAACTATGGCTACACCTTC. It encodes CASSTQANYGYTF.

V usage is TRBV13 and J usage is TRBJ2-1; a possible D gene is TRBD2 (6 bases). Trimming removed 4 bases at V and 10 bases at J, with 11 bases between. Germline values: CDR1 PRHDT, CDR2 FYEKMQ (reference sequence). The CDR3 contains 12 residues. CDR3 DNA: TGTGCCAGCAGCTCGACTAGTCGCGAGCAGTTCTTC. Translated: CASSSTSREQFF.

This rearrangement joins TRBV6-2 or TRBV6-3 to TRBJ2-7; D remains ambiguous. Germline V gives CDR1 MNHEY, CDR2 SVGEGT. CDR3 length: 11 amino acids. Between the trimmed V and J ends, which lost 6 bases and 6 bases, there was a span of 9 bases. CDR3 DNA: TGTGCCAGCAGCGCACGGGTCGAGCAGTACTTC. This codes for CASSARVEQYF.

CDR3 sequence reads: CSASVERENQETQYF. In nucleotides, the CDR3 is TGCAGTGCTAGTGTTGAGCGGGAAAATCAAGAGACCCAGTACTTC. The rearrangement links TRBV20-1 to TRBJ2-5, with 7 bases matching TRBD2. Germline loops: CDR1 DFQATT, CDR2 SNEGSKA (reference sequence). J was trimmed by 2 bases and V by 3 bases; bases with no gene match: 9. The CDR3 totals 15 residues.

The chain links TRBV7-2 to TRBJ1-4; 8 bases map to TRBD1. This CDR3 is 15 amino acids long. Germline trimming cut 4 bases from V and 5 bases from J; bases unmatched to any gene: 6. From germline, CDR1 is SGHTA and CDR2 FQGNSA. CDR3 sequence: CASSSSRGHNEKLFF. CDR3 nucleotide sequence: TGTGCCAGCAGCTCGTCCAGGGGGCACAATGAAAAACTGTTTTTT.

The genes are TRBV20-1 and TRBJ1-4, with 8 nucleotides matching TRBD1. V lost 5 bases to trimming and J lost 10 bases; unmatched junction nucleotides: 9. Germline CDR1 and CDR2: DFQATT and SNEGSKA (reference sequence). CDR3 length equals 13 residues. CDR3 loop: CSAGQGPAGKLFF. CDR3 bases: TGCAGTGCTGGACAGGGTCCGGCGGGAAAACTGTTTTTT.

The sample holds one count of this clonotype. The chain employs TRBV30 and TRBJ2-2; TRBD2 matches 9 bases. Germline lookup yields CDR1 GTSNPN and CDR2 SVGIG (reference sequence). This CDR3 comprises 16 residues. The V segment lost 5 bases and the J segment 5 bases; nucleotides outside the gene matches: 12. CDR3 coding DNA: TGTGCCTGGTCTGGCGGGAGGGCCTCTGGGACCGGGGAGCTGTTTTTT. The encoded protein is CAWSGGRASGTGELFF.